These 23 T cell receptor beta chains were all obtained from the same sample, sequenced in a study of blood T cell repertoires in COVID-19. Generated by immunoSEQ multiplex PCR, the TCRdb table keeps only in-frame clones and is missing some. Of approximately 200,000 clones in the sample, 70% to 90% were seen once. The sample comprised peripheral blood. The origin of the receptors is a young man with COVID-19, enrolled during active disease.

This clone was counted a single time. This chain links TRBV9 with TRBJ2-7; 8 bases map to TRBD1. The J segment lost 6 bases and the V segment lost 0 bases, leaving 8 bases of the junction unmatched. Germline CDR1 SGDLS, CDR2 YYNGEE. CDR3 size: 15 residues. CDR3 region: CASSVAQGAVSEQYF. The DNA for the CDR3 is TGTGCCAGCAGCGTAGCCCAGGGGGCGGTTAGCGAGCAGTACTTC.

The chain uses TRBV12-5 and TRBJ1-5; TRBD1 might be the D (5 bases). Germline loops: CDR1 LGHNT, CDR2 FRNRAP. The CDR3 totals 17 residues. Trimming left V 0 bases short and J 3 bases short, with 15 bases between. The CDR3 DNA reads as TGTGCTAGTGGTTTGGTACTGGTCAGGGCGGTCAATCAGCCCCAGCATTTT. Translation gives CASGLVLVRAVNQPQHF.

V and J are TRBV10-3 and TRBJ1-2; TRBD1 is a possible D gene (5 bases). The CDR3 has 13 residues. V was clipped by 3 bases and J by 2 bases, with 7 bases between them. Germline values: CDR1 ENHRY, CDR2 SYGVKD. CDR3 loop: CAISDQGNYGYTF. CDR3 coding DNA: TGTGCCATCAGTGATCAGGGAAACTATGGCTACACCTTC.

V gene TRBV7-9 combines with J gene TRBJ2-2; the match to TRBD1 covers 8 bases. The V segment lost 5 bases and the J segment 1 base; nucleotides outside the gene matches: 3. Per germline, CDR1 SEHNR and CDR2 FQNEAQ (reference sequence). The CDR3 covers 15 residues. CDR3 DNA sequence: TGTGCCAGCAGCCCTGGGACAGGGAACACCGGGGAGCTGTTTTTT. Its protein product is CASSPGTGNTGELFF. Full variable domain (missing parts from reference TRBV7-9 and TRBJ2-2): DTGVSQNPRHKITKRGQNVTFRCDPISEHNRLYWYRQTLGQGPEFLTYFQNEAQLEKSRLLSDRFSAERPKGSFSTLEIQRTEQGDSAMYLCASSPGTGNTGELFFGEGSRLTVL.

The CDR3 loop is CASSLSPRWGYTF. In DNA, the CDR3 is TGCGCCAGCAGCTTATCGCCGCGTTGGGGCTACACCTTC. V is TRBV5-1 and J is TRBJ1-2; D remains unclear. Germline V lookup: CDR1 SGHRS, CDR2 YFSETQ. Trimming took 2 bases from V and 8 from J, leaving 13 bases between them. The length of the CDR3 is 13 residues.

This chain joins TRBV9 and TRBJ1-1; the match to TRBD1 covers 9 bases. Per the germline V gene, CDR1 is SGDLS and CDR2 is YYNGEE. This CDR3 is built from 14 residues. The junction had 1 base not matched to a gene; V was cut back by 0 bases and J by 4 bases. The CDR3 DNA is TGTGCCAGCAGCGTAGAGGACAGGGGCACTGAAGCTTTCTTT. Translating gives CASSVEDRGTEAFF.

The chain recombines TRBV5-1 with TRBJ1-5; TRBD1 agrees at 9 bases. The CDR3 runs 17 residues. Germline CDR1 reads SGHRS; CDR2 reads YFSETQ. V lost 5 bases, J lost 2 bases, and 11 bases stayed unmatched. CDR3 DNA sequence: TGCGCCAGCAGACCCGGGACAGGGATGGGGGGCAATCAGCCCCAGCATTTT. Protein product: CASRPGTGMGGNQPQHF. Together with reference TRBV5-1 and TRBJ1-5, the CDR3 gives the full variable domain: KAGVTQTPRYLIKTRGQQVTLSCSPISGHRSVSWYQQTPGQGLQFLFEYFSETQRNKGNFPGRFSGRQFSNSRSEMNVSTLELGDSALYLCASRPGTGMGGNQPQHFGDGTRLSIL.

With respect to this clone: The sample holds other DNA sequences that translate to the same CDR3. This chain joins TRBV6-5 and TRBJ1-1, with 9 bases identical to TRBD1. Germline-derived CDR1 and CDR2 are MNHEY and SVGAGI. V dropped 6 bases and J dropped 1; count of bases not matched to a gene: 3. This CDR3 has 14 residues. CDR3 coding DNA: TGTGCCAGCAGGGACAGGGGCTGGAACACTGAAGCTTTCTTT. Translated: CASRDRGWNTEAFF.

This chain connects TRBV5-1 to TRBJ2-3, with D perhaps TRBD2 (5 bases). Germline lookup yields CDR1 SGHRS and CDR2 YFSETQ. Trimming took off 3 bases at V and 5 bases at J, with 10 bases between the two ends. The CDR3 consists of 13 residues. The DNA of the CDR3 is TGCGCCAGCAGCTACGAGGGTGGAGATACGCAGTATTTT. Translating it yields CASSYEGGDTQYF.

This clone was counted once. The V call is TRBV3-1 (or the pseudogene TRBV3-2), the J call TRBJ1-5; the D gene is possibly TRBD1 (5 bases). Trimming removed 4 bases from V and 0 bases from J, with 16 bases in between. The CDR3 runs 17 residues. Germline assignment: CDR1 LGHDT and CDR2 YNNKEL (reference sequence). CDR3 nucleotides: TGTGCCAGCAGCCCCCAAAAGGGGACTTATAGCAATCAGCCCCAGCATTTT. It codes for CASSPQKGTYSNQPQHF.

This clone was detected a few times. This chain links TRBV6-5 with TRBJ2-7; maybe TRBD2 (6 bases). Germline values: CDR1 MNHEY, CDR2 SVGAGI. The CDR3 covers 15 residues. V was trimmed by 4 bases and J by 2 bases, leaving 15 bases between them. CDR3 bases: TGTGCCAGCAGTTCCCCGGGGGACGGGGCCTACGAGCAGTACTTC. It encodes CASSSPGDGAYEQYF.

This chain joins TRBV28 and TRBJ2-3, with a tentative D call TRBD1 (6 bases). Between the trimmed V and J ends, which lost 5 bases and 3 bases, there was a span of 12 bases. The CDR3 consists of 14 residues. In germline, CDR1 is MDHEN, CDR2 SYDVKM. The CDR3 spells CASSTGHPTDTQYF. The CDR3 DNA reads as TGTGCCAGCAGTACGGGACACCCAACAGATACGCAGTATTTT. The variable domain in full, with the rest retrieved from reference TRBV28 and TRBJ2-3, is DVKVTQSSRYLVKRTGEKVFLECVQDMDHENMFWYRQDPGLGLRLIYFSYDVKMKEKGDIPEGYSVSREKKERFSLILESASTNQTSMYLCASSTGHPTDTQYFGPGTRLTVL.

This clone was observed once. This chain uses TRBV5-4 with TRBJ2-1, with 8 bases fitting TRBD2. V shed 1 base and J 6 bases; nucleotides not matched to a gene: 6. Per germline, CDR1 SGHNT and CDR2 YYREEE (reference sequence). The CDR3 spans 15 residues. The CDR3: CASSLPSGGLNEQFF. In DNA form, the CDR3 reads TGTGCCAGCAGCTTGCCAAGCGGGGGTCTCAATGAGCAGTTCTTC. The entire variable domain, with the rest obtained from reference TRBV5-4 and TRBJ2-1, is as follows: ETGVTQSPTHLIKTRGQQVTLRCSSQSGHNTVSWYQQALGQGPQFIFQYYREEENGRGNFPPRFSGLQFPNYSSELNVNALELDDSALYLCASSLPSGGLNEQFFGPGTRLTVL.

This clone was detected only once. The chain combines TRBV5-1 with TRBJ2-1; TRBD2 agrees at 9 bases. CDR3 size: 17 residues. V shed 4 bases, J shed 3 bases, and the junction held 11 bases outside the gene matches. The V gene's germline CDR1 is SGHRS and CDR2 YFSETQ. CDR3 DNA sequence: TGCGCCAGCAGCGAGGGTAGCGGGAGCCTCCGCTACAATGAGCAGTTCTTC. Protein product: CASSEGSGSLRYNEQFF. The whole variable domain, remainder taken from reference TRBV5-1 and TRBJ2-1, is KAGVTQTPRYLIKTRGQQVTLSCSPISGHRSVSWYQQTPGQGLQFLFEYFSETQRNKGNFPGRFSGRQFSNSRSEMNVSTLELGDSALYLCASSEGSGSLRYNEQFFGPGTRLTVL.

This rearrangement joins TRBV11-2 to TRBJ2-2, with D tentatively TRBD1 (5 bases). The CDR3 loop spans 16 amino acids. Per the germline V gene, CDR1 is SGHAT and CDR2 is FQNNGV. V was shortened by 1 base and J by 1 base, with 10 bases between the two germline ends. The CDR3 sequence: CASSLGVGLNTGELFF. The CDR3 DNA sequence: TGTGCCAGCAGCTTAGGTGTGGGGCTGAACACCGGGGAGCTGTTTTTT.

V gene TRBV5-5 combines with J gene TRBJ1-5; no definite D call. Germline V gene lookup returns CDR1 SGHKS and CDR2 YYEKEE (reference sequence). There are 17 residues in the CDR3. V lost 1 base, J lost 0 bases, and 14 bases lay in between. The CDR3 DNA reads as TGTGCCAGCAGCTTGATAGGAGTTGGAGGTAGCAATCAGCCCCAGCATTTT. This encodes CASSLIGVGGSNQPQHF.

The chain combines TRBV28 with TRBJ2-7, with 9 bases fitting TRBD1. CDR1 is MDHEN, CDR2 SYDVKM, per germline. There are 22 residues in the CDR3. V gave up 1 base and J gave up 7 bases; unmatched junction bases: 29. The CDR3 is CASSLLTFRDRVAGGGDEEQYF. DNA of the CDR3: TGTGCCAGCAGTTTATTGACCTTCCGGGACAGGGTTGCCGGCGGCGGGGATGAAGAGCAGTACTTC. Looking up the rest from reference TRBV28 and TRBJ2-7 gives the full variable domain: DVKVTQSSRYLVKRTGEKVFLECVQDMDHENMFWYRQDPGLGLRLIYFSYDVKMKEKGDIPEGYSVSREKKERFSLILESASTNQTSMYLCASSLLTFRDRVAGGGDEEQYFGPGTRLTVT.

V usage is TRBV5-4 and J usage is TRBJ2-5, with D possibly being TRBD1 (6 bases). The CDR3 consists of 14 residues. V was trimmed by 5 bases and J by 3 bases, leaving 14 bases between them. Germline CDR1 is SGHNT and CDR2 is YYREEE (reference sequence). The DNA of the CDR3 is TGTGCCAGCAGTCCCGGACAGAGGGAAGAGACCCAGTACTTC. Its translation is CASSPGQREETQYF.

The genes are TRBV27 and TRBJ1-5, with D possibly TRBD1 on 5 matching bases. Germline V gene sequence: CDR1 MNHEY, CDR2 SMNVEV (reference sequence). This CDR3 region has 15 residues. The V and J ends lost 4 bases and 2 bases respectively, with 12 bases between them. The CDR3 sequence is CASSWAGTGNQPQHF. The CDR3, as DNA: TGTGCCAGCAGTTGGGCGGGGACGGGCAATCAGCCCCAGCATTTT.

As DNA, the CDR3 is TGTGCCAGCAGCTCACAGGGGCACACTGAAGCTTTCTTT. This sequence encodes CASSSQGHTEAFF. V usage is TRBV7-2 and J usage is TRBJ1-1, with TRBD1 matching over 7 bases. Germline V CDR1 and CDR2: SGHTA, FQGNSA. The trim removed 4 bases at V and 3 bases at J, leaving 2 bases unmatched. This CDR3 region has 13 residues.

This clone showed up just once. DNA of the CDR3: TGCGCCAGCAGCCAAGAACCCGGACAGGGATCCTCTGGGGCCAACGTCCTGACTTTC. As protein: CASSQEPGQGSSGANVLTF. J is TRBJ2-6 and V is TRBV4-1; 8 bases are shared with TRBD1. CDR1 is MGHRA and CDR2 is YSYEKL in the germline V gene. V lost 0 bases and J lost 0; bases outside the gene matches: 7. The CDR3 is 19 residues long.

The chain recombines TRBV12-3 or TRBV12-4 with TRBJ2-7; D is unclear. V was cut by 7 bases and J by 3 bases, with 13 bases left in between. The CDR3 has 13 residues. CDR3 DNA sequence: TGTGCCAGCACCCGTGGCAGTCACTACGAGCAGTACTTC. This translates into CASTRGSHYEQYF.

The CDR3 DNA follows: TGTGCCAGCAGCCAAGGGGTTCGCAGGGGCCAAGAGACCCAGTACTTC. Encoded protein: CASSQGVRRGQETQYF. V usage is TRBV3-1 (or the pseudogene TRBV3-2) and J usage is TRBJ2-5; maybe TRBD1 (6 bases). This CDR3 is 16 amino acids long. Germline loops: CDR1 LGHDT, CDR2 YNNKEL (reference sequence). V dropped 1 base and J dropped 1 base, with 13 bases sitting between them.